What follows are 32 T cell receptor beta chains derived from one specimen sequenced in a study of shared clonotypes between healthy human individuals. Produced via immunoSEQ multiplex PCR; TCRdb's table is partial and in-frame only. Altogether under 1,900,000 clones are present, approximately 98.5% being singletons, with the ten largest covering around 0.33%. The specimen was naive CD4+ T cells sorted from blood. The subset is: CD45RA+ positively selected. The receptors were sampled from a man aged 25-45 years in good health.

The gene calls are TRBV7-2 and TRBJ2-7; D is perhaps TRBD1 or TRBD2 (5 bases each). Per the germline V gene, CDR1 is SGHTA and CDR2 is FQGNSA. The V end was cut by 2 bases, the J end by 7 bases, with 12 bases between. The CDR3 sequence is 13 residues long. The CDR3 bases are TGTGCCAGCAGCTTAAGCCCCAGGGAGGAGCAGTACTTC. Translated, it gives CASSLSPREEQYF. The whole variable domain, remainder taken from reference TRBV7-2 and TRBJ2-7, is GAGVSQSPSNKVTEKGKDVELRCDPISGHTALYWYRQSLGQGLEFLIYFQGNSAPDKSGLPSDRFSAERTGGSVSTLTIQRTQQEDSAVYLCASSLSPREEQYFGPGTRLTVT.

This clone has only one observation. As DNA, the CDR3 is TGTGCCAGCAGCGGTCAACCGGGACAGATGGAAATGGGTGAAGCTTTCTTT. Translation: CASSGQPGQMEMGEAFF. The chain joins TRBV9 to TRBJ1-1, with TRBD1 matching over 7 bases. Germline V lookup: CDR1 SGDLS, CDR2 YYNGEE. The CDR3 runs 17 residues. Trimming cost V 3 bases and J 7 bases; bases outside gene matches: 18.

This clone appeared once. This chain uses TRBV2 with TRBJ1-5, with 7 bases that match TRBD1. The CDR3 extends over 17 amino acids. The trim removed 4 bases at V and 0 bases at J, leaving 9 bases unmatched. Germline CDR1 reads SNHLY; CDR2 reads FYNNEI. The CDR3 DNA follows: TGTGCCAGCAGTGTACCGGGACAGTCATATAGCAATCAGCCCCAGCATTTT. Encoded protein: CASSVPGQSYSNQPQHF.

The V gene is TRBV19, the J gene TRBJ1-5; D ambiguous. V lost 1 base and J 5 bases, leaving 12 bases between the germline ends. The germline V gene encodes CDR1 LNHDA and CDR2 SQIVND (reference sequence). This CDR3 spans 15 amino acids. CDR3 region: CASSIGVQVDQPQHF. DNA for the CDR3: TGTGCCAGTAGTATAGGAGTACAAGTAGATCAGCCCCAGCATTTT.

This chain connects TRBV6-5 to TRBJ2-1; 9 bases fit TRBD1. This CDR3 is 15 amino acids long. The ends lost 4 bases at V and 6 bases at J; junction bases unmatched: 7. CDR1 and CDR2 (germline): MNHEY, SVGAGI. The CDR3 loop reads CASSFPGQGGNEQFF. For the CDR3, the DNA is TGTGCCAGCAGTTTCCCGGGACAGGGTGGCAATGAGCAGTTCTTC.

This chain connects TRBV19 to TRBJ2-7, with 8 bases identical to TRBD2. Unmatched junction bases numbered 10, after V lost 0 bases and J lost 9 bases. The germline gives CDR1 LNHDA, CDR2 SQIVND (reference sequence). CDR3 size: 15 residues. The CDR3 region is CASSIEPGGPGRQYF. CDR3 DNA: TGTGCCAGTAGTATAGAGCCGGGAGGGCCTGGAAGGCAGTACTTC.

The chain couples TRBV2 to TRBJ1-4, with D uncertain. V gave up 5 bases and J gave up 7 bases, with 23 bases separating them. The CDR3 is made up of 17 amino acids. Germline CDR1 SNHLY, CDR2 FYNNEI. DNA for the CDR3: TGTGCCAGCAGTCCCGACCAACGGGTAGTTGAGGGTGAAAAACTGTTTTTT. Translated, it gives CASSPDQRVVEGEKLFF.

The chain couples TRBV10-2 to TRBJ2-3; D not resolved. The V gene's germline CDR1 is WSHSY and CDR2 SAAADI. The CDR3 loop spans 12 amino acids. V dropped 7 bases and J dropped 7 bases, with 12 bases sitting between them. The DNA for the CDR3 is TGCGCCAGCACCTCACCCTGGTATACGCAGTATTTT. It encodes CASTSPWYTQYF.

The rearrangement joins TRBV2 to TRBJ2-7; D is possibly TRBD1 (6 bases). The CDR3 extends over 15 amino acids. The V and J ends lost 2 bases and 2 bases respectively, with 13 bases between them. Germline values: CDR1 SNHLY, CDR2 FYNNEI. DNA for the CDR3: TGTGCCAGCAGTGAACAGGTGACAGGAACCTACGAGCAGTACTTC. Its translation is CASSEQVTGTYEQYF.

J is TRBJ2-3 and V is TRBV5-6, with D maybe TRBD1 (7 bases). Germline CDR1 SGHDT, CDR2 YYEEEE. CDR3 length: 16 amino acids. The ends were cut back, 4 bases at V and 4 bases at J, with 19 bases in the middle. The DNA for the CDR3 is TGTGCCAGCAGCCCTACTAATGGCAGGGGGGCAGATACGCAGTATTTT. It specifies CASSPTNGRGADTQYF.

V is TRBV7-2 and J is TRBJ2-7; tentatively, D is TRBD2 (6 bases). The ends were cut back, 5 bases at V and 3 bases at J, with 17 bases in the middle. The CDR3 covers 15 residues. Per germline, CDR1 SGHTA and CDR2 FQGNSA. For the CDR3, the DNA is TGTGCCAGCAGCCCCCGCGGAGGGTGGGGCTACGAGCAGTACTTC. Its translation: CASSPRGGWGYEQYF.

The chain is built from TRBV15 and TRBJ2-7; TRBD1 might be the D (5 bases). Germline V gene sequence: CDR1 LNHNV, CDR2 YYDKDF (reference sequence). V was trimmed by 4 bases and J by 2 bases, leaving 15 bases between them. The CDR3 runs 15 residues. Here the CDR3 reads CATSTPLGRTYEQYF. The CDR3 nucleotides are TGTGCCACCAGCACCCCTCTGGGGCGAACCTACGAGCAGTACTTC. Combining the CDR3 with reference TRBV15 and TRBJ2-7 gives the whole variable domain DAMVIQNPRYQVTQFGKPVTLSCSQTLNHNVMYWYQQKSSQAPKLLFHYYDKDFNNEADTPDNFQSRRPNTSFCFLDIRSPGLGDTAMYLCATSTPLGRTYEQYFGPGTRLTVT.

CDR3 bases: TGTGCCAGCAGTGTAGTTTCGGAAGGTGAAGCTTTCTTT. This sequence encodes CASSVVSEGEAFF. The chain uses TRBV2 and TRBJ1-1; D is undetermined. The length of the CDR3 is 13 residues. Looked up from germline, CDR1 is SNHLY and CDR2 is FYNNEI. The V end was cut by 4 bases, the J end by 7 bases, with 13 bases between.

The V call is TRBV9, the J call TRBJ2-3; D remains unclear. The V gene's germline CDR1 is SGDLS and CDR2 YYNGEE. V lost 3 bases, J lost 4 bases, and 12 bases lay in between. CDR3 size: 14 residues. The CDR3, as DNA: TGTGCCAGCAGCGCGGCGGCTAGACCAGATACGCAGTATTTT. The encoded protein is CASSAAARPDTQYF. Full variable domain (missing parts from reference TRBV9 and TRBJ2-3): DSGVTQTPKHLITATGQRVTLRCSPRSGDLSVYWYQQSLDQGLQFLIQYYNGEERAKGNILERFSAQQFPDLHSELNLSSLELGDSALYFCASSAAARPDTQYFGPGTRLTVL.

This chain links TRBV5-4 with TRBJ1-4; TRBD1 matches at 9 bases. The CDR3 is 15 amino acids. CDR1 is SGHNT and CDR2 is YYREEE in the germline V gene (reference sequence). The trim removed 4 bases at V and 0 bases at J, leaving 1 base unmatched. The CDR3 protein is CASSRTGATNEKLFF. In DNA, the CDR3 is TGTGCCAGCAGCAGGACAGGGGCAACTAATGAAAAACTGTTTTTT.

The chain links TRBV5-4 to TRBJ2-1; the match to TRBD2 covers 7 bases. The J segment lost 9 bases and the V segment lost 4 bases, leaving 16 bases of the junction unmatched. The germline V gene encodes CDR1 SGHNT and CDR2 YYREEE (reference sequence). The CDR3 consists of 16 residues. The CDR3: CASSVGTTPGGVEQFF. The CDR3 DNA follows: TGTGCCAGCAGCGTGGGGACTACCCCAGGCGGAGTTGAGCAGTTCTTC. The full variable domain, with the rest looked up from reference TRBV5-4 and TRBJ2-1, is ETGVTQSPTHLIKTRGQQVTLRCSSQSGHNTVSWYQQALGQGPQFIFQYYREEENGRGNFPPRFSGLQFPNYSSELNVNALELDDSALYLCASSVGTTPGGVEQFFGPGTRLTVL.

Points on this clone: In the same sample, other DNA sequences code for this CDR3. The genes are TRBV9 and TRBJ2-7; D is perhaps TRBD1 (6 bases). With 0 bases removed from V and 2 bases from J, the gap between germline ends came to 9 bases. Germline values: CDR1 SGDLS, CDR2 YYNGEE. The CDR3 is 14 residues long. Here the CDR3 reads CASSVGTVAYEQYF. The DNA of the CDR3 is TGTGCCAGCAGCGTAGGGACAGTTGCCTACGAGCAGTACTTC. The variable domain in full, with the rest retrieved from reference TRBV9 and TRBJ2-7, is DSGVTQTPKHLITATGQRVTLRCSPRSGDLSVYWYQQSLDQGLQFLIQYYNGEERAKGNILERFSAQQFPDLHSELNLSSLELGDSALYFCASSVGTVAYEQYFGPGTRLTVT.

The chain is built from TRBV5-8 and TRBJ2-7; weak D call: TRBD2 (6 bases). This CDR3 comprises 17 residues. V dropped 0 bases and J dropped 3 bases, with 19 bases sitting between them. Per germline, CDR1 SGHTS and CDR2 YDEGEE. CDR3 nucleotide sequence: TGTGCCAGCAGCTTGGCGGGGGACGCCCCCTTTGTCTACGAGCAGTACTTC. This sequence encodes CASSLAGDAPFVYEQYF. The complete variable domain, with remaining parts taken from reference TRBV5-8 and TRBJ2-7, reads EAGVTQSPTHLIKTRGQQATLRCSPISGHTSVYWYQQALGLGLQFLLWYDEGEERNRGNFPPRFSGRQFPNYSSELNVNALELEDSALYLCASSLAGDAPFVYEQYFGPGTRLTVT.

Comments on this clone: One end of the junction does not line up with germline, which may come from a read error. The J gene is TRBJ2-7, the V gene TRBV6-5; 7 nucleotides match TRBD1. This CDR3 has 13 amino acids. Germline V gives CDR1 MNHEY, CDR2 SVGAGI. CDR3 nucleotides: TGTGCCAGCAGATCAATACTCCGGGACAGAGAGAACTTC. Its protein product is CASRSILRDRENF.

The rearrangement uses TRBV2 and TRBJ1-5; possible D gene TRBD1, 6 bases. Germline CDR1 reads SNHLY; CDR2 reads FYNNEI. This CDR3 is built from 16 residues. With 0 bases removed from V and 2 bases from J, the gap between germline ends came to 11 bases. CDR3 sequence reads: CASSEARNRGNQPQHF. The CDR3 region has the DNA TGTGCCAGCAGTGAAGCCCGAAACAGGGGCAATCAGCCCCAGCATTTT.

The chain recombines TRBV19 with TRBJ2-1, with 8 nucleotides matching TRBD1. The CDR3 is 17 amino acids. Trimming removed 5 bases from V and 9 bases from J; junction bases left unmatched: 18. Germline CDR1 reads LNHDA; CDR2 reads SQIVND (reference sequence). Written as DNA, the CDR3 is TGTGCCAGTAGTCTACCACCGGGGCGGCAGGGGGCTACTGAGCAGTTCTTC. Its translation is CASSLPPGRQGATEQFF.

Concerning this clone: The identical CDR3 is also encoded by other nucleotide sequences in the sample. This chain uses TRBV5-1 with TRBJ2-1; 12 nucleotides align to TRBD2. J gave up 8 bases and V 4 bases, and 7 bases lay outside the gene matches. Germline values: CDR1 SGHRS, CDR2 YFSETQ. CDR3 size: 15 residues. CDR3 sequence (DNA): TGCGCCAGCAGCCTAGGACTAGCGGGATTGGATGAGCAGTTCTTC. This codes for CASSLGLAGLDEQFF.

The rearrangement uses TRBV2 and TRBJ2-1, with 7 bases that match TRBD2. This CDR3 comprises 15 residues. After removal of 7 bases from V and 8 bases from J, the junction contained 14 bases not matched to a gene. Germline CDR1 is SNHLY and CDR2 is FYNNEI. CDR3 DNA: TGTGCCAGCACCCTAGGGACTACGCCTCAAGATGAGCAGTTCTTC. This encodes CASTLGTTPQDEQFF. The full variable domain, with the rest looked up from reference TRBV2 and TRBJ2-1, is EPEVTQTPSHQVTQMGQEVILRCVPISNHLYFYWYRQILGQKVEFLVSFYNNEISEKSEIFDDQFSVERPDGSNFTLKIRSTKLEDSAMYFCASTLGTTPQDEQFFGPGTRLTVL.

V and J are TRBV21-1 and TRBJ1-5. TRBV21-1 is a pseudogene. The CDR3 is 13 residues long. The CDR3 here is CASSYYSNQPQHF. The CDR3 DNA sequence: TGTGCCAGCAGCTATTATAGCAATCAGCCCCAGCATTTT.

The DNA of the CDR3 is TGTGCCAGCTCACATGGTTTCGGGTACGAGCAGTACTTC. It codes for CASSHGFGYEQYF. The chain has TRBV18 and TRBJ2-7; D gene uncertain. Germline assignment: CDR1 KGHSH and CDR2 LQKENI. The V and J ends lost 4 bases and 4 bases respectively, with 11 bases between them. The CDR3 spans 13 residues. Using reference TRBV18 and TRBJ2-7 for the parts outside the CDR3, the full variable domain is NAGVMQNPRHLVRRRGQEARLRCSPMKGHSHVYWYRQLPEEGLKFMVYLQKENIIDESGMPKERFSAEFPKEGPSILRIQQVVRGDSAAYFCASSHGFGYEQYFGPGTRLTVT.

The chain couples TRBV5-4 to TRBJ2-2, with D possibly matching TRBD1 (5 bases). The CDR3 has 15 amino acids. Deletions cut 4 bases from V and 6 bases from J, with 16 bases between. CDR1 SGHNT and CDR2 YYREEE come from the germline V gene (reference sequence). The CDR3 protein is CASSQGAINAGELFF. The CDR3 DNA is TGTGCCAGCAGCCAGGGCGCAATTAACGCCGGGGAGCTGTTTTTT.

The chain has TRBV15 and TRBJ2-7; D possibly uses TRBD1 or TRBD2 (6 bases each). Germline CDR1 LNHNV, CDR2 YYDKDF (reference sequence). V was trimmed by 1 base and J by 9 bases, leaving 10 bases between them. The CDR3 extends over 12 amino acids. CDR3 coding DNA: TGTGCCACCAGCAGAGGGAGGGGGGCGCAGTACTTC. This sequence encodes CATSRGRGAQYF.

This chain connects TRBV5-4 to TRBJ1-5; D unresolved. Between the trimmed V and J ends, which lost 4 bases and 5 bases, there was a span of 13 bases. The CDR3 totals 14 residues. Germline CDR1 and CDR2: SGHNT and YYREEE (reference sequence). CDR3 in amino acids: CASSTEGKDQPQHF. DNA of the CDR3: TGTGCCAGCAGCACGGAGGGCAAGGATCAGCCCCAGCATTTT.

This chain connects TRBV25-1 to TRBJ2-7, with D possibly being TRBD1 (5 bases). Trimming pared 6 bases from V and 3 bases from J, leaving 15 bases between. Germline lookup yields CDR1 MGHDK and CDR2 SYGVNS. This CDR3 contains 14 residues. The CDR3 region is CASRSPGWNYEQYF. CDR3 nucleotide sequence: TGTGCCAGCAGGTCCCCAGGGTGGAACTACGAGCAGTACTTC.

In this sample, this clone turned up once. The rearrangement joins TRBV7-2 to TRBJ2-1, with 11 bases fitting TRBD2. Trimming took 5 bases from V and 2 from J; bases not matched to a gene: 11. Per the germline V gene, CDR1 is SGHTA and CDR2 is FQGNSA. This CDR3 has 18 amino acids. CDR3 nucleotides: TGTGCCAGCAGCCACCCAACTAGCGGGAGAATGACCTACAATGAGCAGTTCTTC. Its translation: CASSHPTSGRMTYNEQFF.

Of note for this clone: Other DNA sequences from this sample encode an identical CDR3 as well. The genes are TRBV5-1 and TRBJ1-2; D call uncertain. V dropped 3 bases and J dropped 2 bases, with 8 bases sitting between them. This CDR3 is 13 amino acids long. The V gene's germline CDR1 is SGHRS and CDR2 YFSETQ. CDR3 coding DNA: TGCGCCAGCAGCTCAGGCAGCAACTATGGCTACACCTTC. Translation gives CASSSGSNYGYTF.

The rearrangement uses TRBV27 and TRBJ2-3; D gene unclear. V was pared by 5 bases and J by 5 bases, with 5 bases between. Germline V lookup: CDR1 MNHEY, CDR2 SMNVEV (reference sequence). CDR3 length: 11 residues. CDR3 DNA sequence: TGTGCCAGCAGTCCCCTAGATACGCAGTATTTT. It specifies CASSPLDTQYF.